The 6 T cell receptor beta chains below all came from one sample that was sequenced in a study of cytomegalovirus exposure and HLA in healthy donors. The PCR had 60 Vbeta and 13 Jbeta primers. Clones were sequenced by immunoSEQ multiplex PCR, and TCRdb holds only the in-frame ones, with some missing. Among about 170,000 clones, 77% were seen once, and the ten largest hold approximately 1.5%. The material sequenced was PBMCs. The receptors were gathered from a woman aged 25 to 39 in good health and CMV-seropositive.

Notes on this clone: The sample has other DNA sequences that encode this CDR3 too. The chain uses TRBV7-9 and TRBJ2-3; 7 nucleotides match TRBD1. In germline, CDR1 is SEHNR, CDR2 FQNEAQ (reference sequence). V trimming: 5 bases; J trimming: 6 bases; junction bases outside the gene matches: 14. The CDR3 has 16 amino acids. CDR3 loop: CASSPYRQGVSDTQYF. CDR3 DNA: TGTGCCAGCAGCCCATACCGACAGGGAGTTTCGGATACGCAGTATTTT.

This clone was counted a few times. The CDR3 DNA is TGTGCCAGCAGCGTAGACGCGGGAGCCTACGAGCAGTACTTC. This encodes CASSVDAGAYEQYF. The chain couples TRBV9 to TRBJ2-7; 7 bases are shared with TRBD2. The CDR3 consists of 14 residues. V dropped 0 bases and J dropped 2; count of bases not matched to a gene: 2. The germline gives CDR1 SGDLS, CDR2 YYNGEE.

The V gene is TRBV28, the J gene TRBJ2-7; 7 bases fit TRBD2. Germline V gives CDR1 MDHEN, CDR2 SYDVKM. The CDR3 has 16 amino acids. V was pared by 2 bases and J by 3 bases, with 10 bases of the junction left unmatched. The CDR3 sequence is CASSLLGAGDGYEQYF. For the CDR3, the DNA is TGTGCCAGCAGTTTACTCGGGGCGGGAGATGGCTACGAGCAGTACTTC.

The chain employs TRBV4-2 and TRBJ2-7; 9 nucleotides line up with TRBD2. The length of the CDR3 is 14 residues. V was clipped by 3 bases and J by 2 bases; unmatched bases: 2. Per germline, CDR1 LGHNA and CDR2 YNFKEQ. CDR3 in amino acids: CASSQGTSTYEQYF. The CDR3 coding sequence is TGTGCCAGCAGCCAGGGGACTAGCACCTACGAGCAGTACTTC.

This chain connects TRBV19 to TRBJ2-3, with D possibly matching TRBD2 (5 bases). V shed 7 bases and J shed 0 bases, with 11 bases lying between them. The germline gives CDR1 LNHDA, CDR2 SQIVND (reference sequence). The CDR3 has 14 amino acids. CDR3 nucleotide sequence: TGTGCCAGTACTTGGACGGGAAGCACAGATACGCAGTATTTT. Translated, it gives CASTWTGSTDTQYF.

CDR3 loop: CASSSTLANNEQFF. The CDR3 DNA is TGTGCCAGCAGCTCTACTCTAGCGAACAATGAGCAGTTCTTC. The chain couples TRBV11-2 to TRBJ2-1; D might be TRBD2 (6 bases). Looked up from germline, CDR1 is SGHAT and CDR2 is FQNNGV. V was cut by 4 bases and J by 5 bases, with 12 bases left in between. CDR3 length equals 14 residues.